The 20 T cell receptor beta chains reported below all come from one sample, sequenced in a study of human versus mouse CDR3 diversity and MHC coevolution. The data were produced by immunoSEQ multiplex PCR, yet TCRdb's version contains in-frame clones alone and is incomplete. This sample carries about 77,000 clones, under 95% of them seen once, and the ten largest clones take around 0.15%. Source material: naive CD4+ T cells from blood. Subset here: CD45RO-negative CD62L-positive naive CD4 T cells. The receptors were sampled from a person between 25 and 75 years old in good health.

Note on this clone: The same CDR3 also results from other DNA sequences found in this sample. Written as DNA, the CDR3 is TGTGCCAGCAGCTTAGGGCGGGGCCAAGAGACCCAGTACTTC. It translates to CASSLGRGQETQYF. The chain couples TRBV11-2 to TRBJ2-5; perhaps TRBD2 as D (6 bases). This CDR3 contains 14 residues. V shed 1 base and J shed 1 base, with 7 bases lying between them. Germline V gene data show CDR1 as SGHAT and CDR2 as FQNNGV.

The genes are TRBV19 and TRBJ2-1; TRBD2 matches at 10 bases. Germline CDR1 LNHDA, CDR2 SQIVND (reference sequence). The CDR3 loop spans 16 amino acids. Trimming at V came to 5 bases and at J to 4 bases, leaving 8 bases not matched to a gene. CDR3 nucleotide sequence: TGTGCCAGTAGTGTAGCGGGGGGAATCTTATACAATGAGCAGTTCTTC. It is translated as CASSVAGGILYNEQFF.

The genes are TRBV28 and TRBJ1-3; 10 bases fit TRBD1. CDR1 is MDHEN and CDR2 is SYDVKM in the germline V gene. CDR3 length: 15 residues. V was clipped by 3 bases and J by 3 bases; unmatched bases: 2. The CDR3: CASSLGQGYGNTIYF. CDR3 nucleotides: TGTGCCAGCAGTTTGGGACAGGGGTATGGAAACACCATATATTTT.

J is TRBJ2-1 and V is TRBV7-2, with TRBD2 as a possible D gene (5 bases). This CDR3 contains 13 residues. The V gene lost 1 base and the J gene lost 7 bases, with 8 bases spanning the gap. CDR1 is SGHTA, CDR2 FQGNSA, per germline. The CDR3 DNA reads as TGTGCCAGCAGCTTAGTTCGGGAAAATGAGCAGTTCTTC. It yields the protein CASSLVRENEQFF.

The chain couples TRBV15 to TRBJ2-1, with D possibly TRBD2 on 6 matching bases. The germline V and J ends were trimmed by 6 bases and 6 bases, with 15 bases remaining between them. The CDR3 has 14 residues. In germline, CDR1 is LNHNV, CDR2 YYDKDF (reference sequence). The CDR3 loop reads CATRTTRIVNEQFF. DNA of the CDR3: TGTGCCACCAGAACGACTAGGATCGTCAATGAGCAGTTCTTC. The full variable domain, in which reference TRBV15 and TRBJ2-1 provide the parts outside the CDR3, is DAMVIQNPRYQVTQFGKPVTLSCSQTLNHNVMYWYQQKSSQAPKLLFHYYDKDFNNEADTPDNFQSRRPNTSFCFLDIRSPGLGDTAMYLCATRTTRIVNEQFFGPGTRLTVL.

V usage is TRBV28 and J usage is TRBJ1-4; TRBD1 aligns across 10 bases. J gave up 10 bases and V 1 base, and 9 bases lay outside the gene matches. The length of the CDR3 is 16 residues. The germline V gene has CDR1 MDHEN and CDR2 SYDVKM. The CDR3 is CASSLFTGTGVGKLFF. As DNA, the CDR3 is TGTGCCAGCAGTTTATTCACAGGGACAGGGGTAGGAAAACTGTTTTTT. The full variable domain, in which reference TRBV28 and TRBJ1-4 provide the parts outside the CDR3, is DVKVTQSSRYLVKRTGEKVFLECVQDMDHENMFWYRQDPGLGLRLIYFSYDVKMKEKGDIPEGYSVSREKKERFSLILESASTNQTSMYLCASSLFTGTGVGKLFFGSGTQLSVL.

V is TRBV28 and J is TRBJ2-3; 9 bases are shared with TRBD2. Trimming cost V 6 bases and J 0 bases; bases outside gene matches: 4. CDR3 length: 15 amino acids. Germline CDR1 reads MDHEN; CDR2 reads SYDVKM. This CDR3 is CASSRGGASTDTQYF. CDR3 in DNA: TGTGCCAGCAGCCGCGGGGGGGCCAGCACAGATACGCAGTATTTT.

V usage is TRBV5-1 and J usage is TRBJ1-6, with 9 bases fitting TRBD1. Germline V gives CDR1 SGHRS, CDR2 YFSETQ. This CDR3 region has 18 residues. The junction had 7 bases not matched to a gene; V was cut back by 3 bases and J by 0 bases. The CDR3 DNA reads TGCGCCAGCAGCTCTTACGGGACAGGGAGCTCCTATAATTCACCCCTCCACTTT. Translated: CASSSYGTGSSYNSPLHF.

This chain uses TRBV7-9 with TRBJ2-1, with TRBD2 matching over 9 bases. V was clipped by 1 base and J by 6 bases; unmatched bases: 7. The CDR3 sequence is 16 residues long. The germline V gene has CDR1 SEHNR and CDR2 FQNEAQ (reference sequence). This CDR3 reads CASSLGSGRIGNEQFF. In nucleotides, the CDR3 is TGTGCCAGCAGCTTAGGAAGCGGGAGGATAGGCAATGAGCAGTTCTTC.

V gene TRBV6-1 combines with J gene TRBJ1-2, with TRBD1 as a possible D gene (5 bases). V shed 7 bases and J shed 5 bases, with 17 bases lying between them. This CDR3 region has 14 residues. CDR1 is MNHNS, CDR2 SASEGT, per germline. CDR3 sequence reads: CASTEIGGGYGYTF. CDR3 nucleotide sequence: TGTGCCAGCACAGAAATAGGCGGGGGGTATGGCTACACCTTC.

This sequence joins TRBV4-1 and TRBJ2-5; 9 nucleotides match TRBD1. CDR1 is MGHRA and CDR2 is YSYEKL in the germline V gene. This CDR3 comprises 14 residues. The V segment lost 5 bases and the J segment 4 bases; nucleotides outside the gene matches: 5. The DNA for the CDR3 is TGCGCCAGCAGCATTACAGGGGGCCGAGAGACCCAGTACTTC. As protein: CASSITGGRETQYF.

The chain couples TRBV11-2 to TRBJ2-1; TRBD2 matches at 13 bases. V dropped 1 base and J dropped 2; count of bases not matched to a gene: 2. There are 17 residues in the CDR3. CDR1 and CDR2 from the germline V gene are SGHAT and FQNNGV. Written as DNA, the CDR3 is TGTGCCAGCAGCTTAGCTGGACTAGCGGGAGCCTACAATGAGCAGTTCTTC. It translates to CASSLAGLAGAYNEQFF. The entire variable domain, with the rest obtained from reference TRBV11-2 and TRBJ2-1, is as follows: EAGVAQSPRYKIIEKRQSVAFWCNPISGHATLYWYQQILGQGPKLLIQFQNNGVVDDSQLPKDRFSAERLKGVDSTLKIQPAKLEDSAVYLCASSLAGLAGAYNEQFFGPGTRLTVL.

J is TRBJ1-4 and V is TRBV18; weak D call: TRBD1 (6 bases). V was pared by 2 bases and J by 2 bases, with 12 bases between. Germline V gene lookup returns CDR1 KGHSH and CDR2 LQKENI. CDR3 length: 16 residues. The CDR3 region has the DNA TGTGCCAGCTCACCAGACAGGACGGTTACTAATGAAAAACTGTTTTTT. It specifies CASSPDRTVTNEKLFF.

V usage is TRBV5-1 and J usage is TRBJ1-3; 8 positions match TRBD1. The CDR3 runs 15 residues. Germline assignment: CDR1 SGHRS and CDR2 YFSETQ. V was pared by 5 bases and J by 2 bases, with 6 bases of the junction left unmatched. The CDR3 DNA follows: TGCGCCAGCAGACCGGACAGGGCGCCTGGAAACACCATATATTTT. It translates to CASRPDRAPGNTIYF.

CDR3 region: CASSLAGGPNEKLFF. The CDR3 region has the DNA TGTGCCAGCAGTTTAGCAGGGGGGCCTAATGAAAAACTGTTTTTT. V and J are TRBV28 and TRBJ1-4; 7 bases match TRBD1. CDR1 is MDHEN, CDR2 SYDVKM, per germline. The CDR3 sequence is 15 residues long. The trim removed 2 bases at V and 3 bases at J, leaving 3 bases unmatched.

The chain carries TRBV2 and TRBJ2-7, with D uncertain. The ends were cut back, 6 bases at V and 6 bases at J, with 18 bases in the middle. The CDR3 is 14 amino acids. Germline assignment: CDR1 SNHLY and CDR2 FYNNEI. The CDR3 is CASSHEALRSEQYF. The CDR3 DNA is TGTGCCAGCAGCCACGAAGCCCTCCGGAGCGAGCAGTACTTC.

The gene calls are TRBV6-1 and TRBJ1-2, with a possible D match to TRBD1 (6 bases). V gave up 7 bases and J gave up 4 bases, with 13 bases separating them. This CDR3 has 13 residues. Germline lookup yields CDR1 MNHNS and CDR2 SASEGT. CDR3 bases: TGTGCCAGCAAATCCGGACAGACCTATGGCTACACCTTC. This gives the protein CASKSGQTYGYTF.

The rearrangement links TRBV7-2 to TRBJ2-3; the match to TRBD2 covers 11 bases. The CDR3 is made up of 16 amino acids. Germline lookup yields CDR1 SGHTA and CDR2 FQGNSA. J lost 0 bases, V lost 8 bases, and 7 bases had no gene match. The CDR3, as DNA: TGTGCCAGCGCGGCTAGCGGGGGGATAAGCACAGATACGCAGTATTTT. Amino acid sequence: CASAASGGISTDTQYF.

The gene calls are TRBV6-1 and TRBJ2-1; TRBD2 matches 13 bases. V shed 4 bases and J 13 bases; nucleotides not matched to a gene: 4. This CDR3 has 13 amino acids. Germline-derived CDR1 and CDR2 are MNHNS and SASEGT. CDR3 sequence: CASSGLAGGLQFF. The CDR3 bases are TGTGCCAGCAGTGGACTAGCGGGAGGTCTCCAGTTCTTC.

The chain uses TRBV9 and TRBJ2-3, with D possibly being TRBD2 (6 bases). V was pared by 3 bases and J by 6 bases, with 14 bases between. The CDR3 sequence is 14 residues long. Looked up from germline, CDR1 is SGDLS and CDR2 is YYNGEE. The CDR3 coding sequence is TGTGCCAGCAGCGGACCAATTGGGGGGGATACGCAGTATTTT. This encodes CASSGPIGGDTQYF.